The source of this T cell receptor beta chain is a study of CD8 T cells in ankylosing spondylitis. Quantitative 5'-RACE with molecular barcodes was used to make the TCR beta libraries. TCRdb called the 5' RACE reads again in MiXCR, with one record for every CDR3 protein. The table lists roughly 150,000 distinct CDR3 sequences, 7% to 8% of them singletons. This clonotype was picked up many times. The target antigen is unknown. Regarding the study as a whole: Clones linked to the disease showed a CD8+ phenotype. They occurred at relatively low frequencies in peripheral blood. Blood from ankylosing spondylitis patients appeared to carry a characteristic eight-variant TCR beta motif.

The CDR3 consists of 15 residues. With 1 base clipped from V and 3 bases from J, the junction kept 6 bases outside the gene matches. Germline assignment: CDR1 DFQATT and CDR2 SNEGSKA (reference sequence). The sample comprised blood, either unsorted or a sorted T cell fraction (not recorded which). The receptor was isolated from a female donor with ankylosing spondylitis or in good health (not recorded which). The V and J genes are TRBV20-1 and TRBJ2-1, with TRBD2 matching 7 bases. The CDR3 coding sequence is TGCAGTGCTAGAGGTGGGACTACCGTCTACAATGAGCAGTTCTTC. This translates into CSARGGTTVYNEQFF.